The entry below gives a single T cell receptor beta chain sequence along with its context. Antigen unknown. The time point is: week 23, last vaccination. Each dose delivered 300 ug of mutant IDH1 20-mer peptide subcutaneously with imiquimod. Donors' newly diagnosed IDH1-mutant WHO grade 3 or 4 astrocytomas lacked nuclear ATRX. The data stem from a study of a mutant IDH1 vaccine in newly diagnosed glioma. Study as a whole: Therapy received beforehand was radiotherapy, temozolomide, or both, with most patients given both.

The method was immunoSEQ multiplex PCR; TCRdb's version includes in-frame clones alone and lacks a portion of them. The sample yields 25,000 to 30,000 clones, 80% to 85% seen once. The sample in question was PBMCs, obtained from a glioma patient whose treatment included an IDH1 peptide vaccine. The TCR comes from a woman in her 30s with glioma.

The CDR3 region has the DNA TGTGCCAGCAGTGAACCTGGGCAGCCCCAGCATTTT. The encoded protein is CASSEPGQPQHF. The gene calls are TRBV2 and TRBJ1-5, with D uncertain. The germline CDR1 and CDR2 sequences are SNHLY and FYNNEI. The CDR3 runs to 12 residues. V gave up 2 bases and J gave up 7 bases, with 6 bases separating them. The variable domain in full, completed from reference TRBV2 and TRBJ1-5, reads EPEVTQTPSHQVTQMGQEVILRCVPISNHLYFYWYRQILGQKVEFLVSFYNNEISEKSEIFDDQFSVERPDGSNFTLKIRSTKLEDSAMYFCASSEPGQPQHFGDGTRLSIL.